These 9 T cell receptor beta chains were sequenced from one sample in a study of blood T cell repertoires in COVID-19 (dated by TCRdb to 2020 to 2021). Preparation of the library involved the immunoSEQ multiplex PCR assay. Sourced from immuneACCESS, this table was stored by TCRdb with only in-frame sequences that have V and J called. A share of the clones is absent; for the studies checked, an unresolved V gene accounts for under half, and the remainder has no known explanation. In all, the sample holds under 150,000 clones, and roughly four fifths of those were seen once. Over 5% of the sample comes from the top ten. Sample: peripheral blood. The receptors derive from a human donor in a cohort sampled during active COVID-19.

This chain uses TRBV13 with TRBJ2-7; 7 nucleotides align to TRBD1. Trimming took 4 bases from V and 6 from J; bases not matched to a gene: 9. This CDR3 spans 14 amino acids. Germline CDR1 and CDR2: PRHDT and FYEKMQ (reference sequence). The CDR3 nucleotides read TGTGCCAGCAGCTCGACAGGGCTAGAAGGCGAGCAGTACTTC. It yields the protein CASSSTGLEGEQYF.

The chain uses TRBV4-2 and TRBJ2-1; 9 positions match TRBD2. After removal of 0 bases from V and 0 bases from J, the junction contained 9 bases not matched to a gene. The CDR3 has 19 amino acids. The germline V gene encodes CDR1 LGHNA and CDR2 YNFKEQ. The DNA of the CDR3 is TGTGCCAGCAGCCAAGATGGACCTAGCGGGGTGTCCTCCTACAATGAGCAGTTCTTC. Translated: CASSQDGPSGVSSYNEQFF.

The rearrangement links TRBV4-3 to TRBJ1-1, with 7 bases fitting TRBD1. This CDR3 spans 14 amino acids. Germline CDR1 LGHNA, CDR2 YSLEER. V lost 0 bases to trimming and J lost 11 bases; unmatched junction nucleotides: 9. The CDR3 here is CASSQDMLTGRAFF. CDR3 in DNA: TGCGCCAGCAGCCAAGATATGTTGACAGGGCGGGCTTTCTTT.

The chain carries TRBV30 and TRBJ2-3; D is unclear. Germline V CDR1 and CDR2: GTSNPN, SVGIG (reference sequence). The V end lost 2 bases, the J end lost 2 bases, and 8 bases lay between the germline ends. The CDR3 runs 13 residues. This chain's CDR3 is CAWSPRLTDTQYF. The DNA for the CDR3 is TGTGCCTGGAGTCCACGACTCACAGATACGCAGTATTTT.

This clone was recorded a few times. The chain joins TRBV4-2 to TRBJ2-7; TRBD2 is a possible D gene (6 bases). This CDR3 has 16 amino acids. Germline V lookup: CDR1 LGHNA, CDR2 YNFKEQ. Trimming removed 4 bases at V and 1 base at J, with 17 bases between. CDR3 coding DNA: TGTGCCAGCAGCCCCTTTGAGGGGACTGGGTCCTACGAGCAGTACTTC. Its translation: CASSPFEGTGSYEQYF.

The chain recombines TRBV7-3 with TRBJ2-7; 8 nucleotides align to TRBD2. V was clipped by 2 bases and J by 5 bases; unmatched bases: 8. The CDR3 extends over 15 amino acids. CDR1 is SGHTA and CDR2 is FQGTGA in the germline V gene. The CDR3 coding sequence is TGTGCCAGCAGCTTATCCGGGGGGGCTAGCCACGAGCAGTACTTC. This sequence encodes CASSLSGGASHEQYF.

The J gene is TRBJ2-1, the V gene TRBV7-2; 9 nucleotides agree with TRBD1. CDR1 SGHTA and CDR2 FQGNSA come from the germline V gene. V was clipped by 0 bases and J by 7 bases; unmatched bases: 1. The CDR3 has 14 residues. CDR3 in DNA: TGTGCCAGCAGCTTAGCGGGGACAGGGAATGAGCAGTTCTTC. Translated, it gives CASSLAGTGNEQFF.

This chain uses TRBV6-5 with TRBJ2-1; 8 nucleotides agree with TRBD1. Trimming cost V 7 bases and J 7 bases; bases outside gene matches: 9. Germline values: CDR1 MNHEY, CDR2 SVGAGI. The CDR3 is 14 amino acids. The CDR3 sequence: CASNLDRVGNEQFF. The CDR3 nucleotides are TGTGCCAGCAACCTGGACAGGGTTGGGAATGAGCAGTTCTTC.

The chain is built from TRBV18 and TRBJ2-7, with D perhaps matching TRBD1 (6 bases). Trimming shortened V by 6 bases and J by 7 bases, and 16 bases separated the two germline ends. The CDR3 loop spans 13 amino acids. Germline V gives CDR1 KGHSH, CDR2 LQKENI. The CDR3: CASSPTGRSEQYF. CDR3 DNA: TGTGCCAGCTCCCCGACAGGCAGGTCGGAGCAGTACTTC. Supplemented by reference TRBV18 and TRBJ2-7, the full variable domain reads NAGVMQNPRHLVRRRGQEARLRCSPMKGHSHVYWYRQLPEEGLKFMVYLQKENIIDESGMPKERFSAEFPKEGPSILRIQQVVRGDSAAYFCASSPTGRSEQYFGPGTRLTVT.